Presented here are 3 T cell receptor beta chains from one specimen sequenced in a study of T cell responses to AZD1222 COVID-19 vaccine. Data came from immunoSEQ multiplex PCR; TCRdb stores just in-frame clones and leaves some out. The data hold over 100,000 clones, with around 89% observed a single time. The sequencing used peripheral blood, collected on day 0 of AZD1222 vaccination. All receptors derive from an adult in good health.

The V gene is TRBV27, the J gene TRBJ2-7; 7 nucleotides match TRBD2. CDR3 length: 18 residues. J was trimmed by 3 bases and V by 0 bases; bases with no gene match: 14. CDR1 and CDR2 (germline): MNHEY, SMNVEV (reference sequence). The CDR3 bases are TGTGCCAGCAGTTTATCGATAAATTGGGGGGGACCTAACTACGAGCAGTACTTC. Residues: CASSLSINWGGPNYEQYF.

V gene TRBV7-9 combines with J gene TRBJ2-7; TRBD1 is a possible D gene (5 bases). V lost 4 bases and J lost 2, with 12 bases in between. The CDR3 runs 14 residues. The germline gives CDR1 SEHNR, CDR2 FQNEAQ (reference sequence). The CDR3 reads CASSSQANPYEQYF. CDR3 coding DNA: TGTGCCAGCAGCTCACAGGCGAATCCCTACGAGCAGTACTTC.

The chain employs TRBV4-1 and TRBJ1-1; D is possibly TRBD1 (5 bases). The CDR3 length is 14 residues. V dropped 4 bases and J dropped 0 bases, with 9 bases sitting between them. CDR1 is MGHRA, CDR2 YSYEKL, per germline. DNA for the CDR3: TGCGCCAGCAGCCGGGGCCCAATGAACACTGAAGCTTTCTTT. This encodes CASSRGPMNTEAFF.